This T cell receptor (beta chain) was recorded in a study of blood T cell repertoires in COVID-19. Whole-study context: Samples representing acute and convalescent COVID-19 were sourced from the United States, Italy and Spain.

Trimming cost V 2 bases and J 1 base, with 9 bases left between them. The germline gives CDR1 MGHRA, CDR2 YSYEKL. This CDR3 region has 15 residues. Profiling relied on immunoSEQ multiplex PCR, and the TCRdb table lists in-frame clones only, not all of them. This sample has about 360,000 clones, with about 86% found just once. The TCR comes from a woman aged 55-70 years with COVID-19, enrolled during active disease. Sequenced material: peripheral blood. This chain links TRBV4-1 with TRBJ1-3; TRBD1 might be the D (5 bases). The chain's CDR3 is CASSQLQGSGNTIYF. Written as DNA, the CDR3 is TGCGCCAGCAGCCAACTTCAGGGTTCTGGAAACACCATATATTTT.